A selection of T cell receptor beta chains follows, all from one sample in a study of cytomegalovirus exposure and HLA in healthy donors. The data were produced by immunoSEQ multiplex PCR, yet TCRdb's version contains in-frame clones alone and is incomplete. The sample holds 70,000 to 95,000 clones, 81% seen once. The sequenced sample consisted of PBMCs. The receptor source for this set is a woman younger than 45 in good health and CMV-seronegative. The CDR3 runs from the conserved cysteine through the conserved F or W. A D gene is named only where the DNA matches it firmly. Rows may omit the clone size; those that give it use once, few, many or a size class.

cdr3_aa: CASSEISGRYLNEQFF
cdr3_nt: TGTGCCAGCAGCGAGATTAGCGGGAGATACCTTAATGAGCAGTTCTTC
v_call: TRBV28
d_call: TRBD2
j_call: TRBJ2-1
clone_size: few

cdr3_aa: CASSPRGRTGNQPQHF
cdr3_nt: TGTGCCAGCTCACCACGGGGCCGGACCGGGAATCAGCCCCAGCATTTT
v_call: TRBV18
d_call: NA
j_call: TRBJ1-5
clone_size: NA

cdr3_aa: CASSLSPGTSGHYNEQFF
cdr3_nt: TGTGCCAGCAGCTTGTCGCCGGGGACTAGCGGACACTACAATGAGCAGTTCTTC
v_call: TRBV5-5
d_call: TRBD2
j_call: TRBJ2-1
clone_size: NA

cdr3_aa: CASSSSGTGPPYGQYF
cdr3_nt: TGTGCCAGTAGTTCCTCCGGGACAGGCCCCCCCTACGGGCAGTACTTC
v_call: TRBV19
d_call: TRBD1
j_call: TRBJ2-7
clone_size: NA

cdr3_aa: CASSPGVNTEAFF
cdr3_nt: TGTGCCAGCAGCCCAGGGGTGAACACTGAAGCTTTCTTT
v_call: TRBV9
d_call: NA
j_call: TRBJ1-1
clone_size: NA

cdr3_aa: CASSLGGNNQPQHF
cdr3_nt: TGTGCCAGCAGCTTGGGCGGGAACAATCAGCCCCAGCATTTT
v_call: TRBV5-6
d_call: NA
j_call: TRBJ1-5
clone_size: NA

cdr3_aa: CASSIDISRFGLAGVYEQFF
cdr3_nt: TGTGCCAGTAGTATAGATATATCGAGGTTCGGACTAGCGGGAGTCTATGAGCAGTTCTTC
v_call: TRBV19
d_call: TRBD2
j_call: TRBJ2-1
clone_size: NA

cdr3_aa: CASSGQTGTEAFF
cdr3_nt: TGTGCCAGCAGCGGACAAACTGGGACTGAAGCTTTCTTT
v_call: TRBV2
d_call: NA
j_call: TRBJ1-1
clone_size: NA

cdr3_aa: CASSLGRDYGYTF
cdr3_nt: TGTGCCAGCAGCTTAGGGAGGGACTATGGCTACACCTTC
v_call: TRBV11-2
d_call: NA
j_call: TRBJ1-2
clone_size: NA

cdr3_aa: CAISDRGGPPLNTEAFF
cdr3_nt: TGTGCCATCAGTGATCGGGGGGGCCCACCATTGAACACTGAAGCTTTCTTT
v_call: TRBV10-3
d_call: NA
j_call: TRBJ1-1
clone_size: NA

cdr3_aa: CAWSVGLAGVRSEQFF
cdr3_nt: TGTGCCTGGAGTGTCGGACTAGCGGGAGTAAGAAGTGAGCAGTTCTTC
v_call: TRBV30
d_call: TRBD2
j_call: TRBJ2-1
clone_size: NA

cdr3_aa: CATQYDFGYTF
cdr3_nt: TGTGCCACCCAGTATGACTTTGGCTACACCTTC
v_call: TRBV28
d_call: NA
j_call: TRBJ1-2
clone_size: NA

cdr3_aa: CATSRDIALLEQYF
cdr3_nt: TGTGCCACCAGCAGAGATATAGCGCTTCTCGAGCAGTACTTC
v_call: TRBV15
d_call: NA
j_call: TRBJ2-7
clone_size: NA

cdr3_aa: CAGTKLAGWYPGELFF
cdr3_nt: TGTGCCGGCACCAAACTGGCAGGGTGGTACCCCGGGGAGCTGTTTTTT
v_call: TRBV27
d_call: NA
j_call: TRBJ2-2
clone_size: NA